This T cell receptor beta chain was recovered during a study of T-cell memory formation after mild COVID-19. 5'RACE primed at constant segments yielded TCR alpha and TCR beta cDNA libraries bearing sample barcodes and UMIs. TCRdb reanalysed the 5' RACE reads using MiXCR and keeps one entry per CDR3 protein. The sample includes roughly 560,000 distinct CDR3 sequences, just over 20% seen only once; the top ten take approximately 12%. The length of the CDR3 is 16 residues. Germline V gene sequence: CDR1 SGHRS, CDR2 YFSETQ. With 0 bases clipped from V and 4 bases from J, the junction kept 8 bases outside the gene matches.

Source material: PBMCs or a T cell subset sorted from them (not recorded which). The chain joins TRBV5-1 to TRBJ2-5; TRBD2 matches at 8 bases. This clonotype was obtained from an adult woman who had mild COVID-19 (a few samples of this study predate the infection). Cell type and time point are not known. The CDR3 region is CASSLVLGLAGETQYF. DNA for the CDR3: TGCGCCAGCAGCTTGGTCTTAGGTCTAGCGGGAGAGACCCAGTACTTC.